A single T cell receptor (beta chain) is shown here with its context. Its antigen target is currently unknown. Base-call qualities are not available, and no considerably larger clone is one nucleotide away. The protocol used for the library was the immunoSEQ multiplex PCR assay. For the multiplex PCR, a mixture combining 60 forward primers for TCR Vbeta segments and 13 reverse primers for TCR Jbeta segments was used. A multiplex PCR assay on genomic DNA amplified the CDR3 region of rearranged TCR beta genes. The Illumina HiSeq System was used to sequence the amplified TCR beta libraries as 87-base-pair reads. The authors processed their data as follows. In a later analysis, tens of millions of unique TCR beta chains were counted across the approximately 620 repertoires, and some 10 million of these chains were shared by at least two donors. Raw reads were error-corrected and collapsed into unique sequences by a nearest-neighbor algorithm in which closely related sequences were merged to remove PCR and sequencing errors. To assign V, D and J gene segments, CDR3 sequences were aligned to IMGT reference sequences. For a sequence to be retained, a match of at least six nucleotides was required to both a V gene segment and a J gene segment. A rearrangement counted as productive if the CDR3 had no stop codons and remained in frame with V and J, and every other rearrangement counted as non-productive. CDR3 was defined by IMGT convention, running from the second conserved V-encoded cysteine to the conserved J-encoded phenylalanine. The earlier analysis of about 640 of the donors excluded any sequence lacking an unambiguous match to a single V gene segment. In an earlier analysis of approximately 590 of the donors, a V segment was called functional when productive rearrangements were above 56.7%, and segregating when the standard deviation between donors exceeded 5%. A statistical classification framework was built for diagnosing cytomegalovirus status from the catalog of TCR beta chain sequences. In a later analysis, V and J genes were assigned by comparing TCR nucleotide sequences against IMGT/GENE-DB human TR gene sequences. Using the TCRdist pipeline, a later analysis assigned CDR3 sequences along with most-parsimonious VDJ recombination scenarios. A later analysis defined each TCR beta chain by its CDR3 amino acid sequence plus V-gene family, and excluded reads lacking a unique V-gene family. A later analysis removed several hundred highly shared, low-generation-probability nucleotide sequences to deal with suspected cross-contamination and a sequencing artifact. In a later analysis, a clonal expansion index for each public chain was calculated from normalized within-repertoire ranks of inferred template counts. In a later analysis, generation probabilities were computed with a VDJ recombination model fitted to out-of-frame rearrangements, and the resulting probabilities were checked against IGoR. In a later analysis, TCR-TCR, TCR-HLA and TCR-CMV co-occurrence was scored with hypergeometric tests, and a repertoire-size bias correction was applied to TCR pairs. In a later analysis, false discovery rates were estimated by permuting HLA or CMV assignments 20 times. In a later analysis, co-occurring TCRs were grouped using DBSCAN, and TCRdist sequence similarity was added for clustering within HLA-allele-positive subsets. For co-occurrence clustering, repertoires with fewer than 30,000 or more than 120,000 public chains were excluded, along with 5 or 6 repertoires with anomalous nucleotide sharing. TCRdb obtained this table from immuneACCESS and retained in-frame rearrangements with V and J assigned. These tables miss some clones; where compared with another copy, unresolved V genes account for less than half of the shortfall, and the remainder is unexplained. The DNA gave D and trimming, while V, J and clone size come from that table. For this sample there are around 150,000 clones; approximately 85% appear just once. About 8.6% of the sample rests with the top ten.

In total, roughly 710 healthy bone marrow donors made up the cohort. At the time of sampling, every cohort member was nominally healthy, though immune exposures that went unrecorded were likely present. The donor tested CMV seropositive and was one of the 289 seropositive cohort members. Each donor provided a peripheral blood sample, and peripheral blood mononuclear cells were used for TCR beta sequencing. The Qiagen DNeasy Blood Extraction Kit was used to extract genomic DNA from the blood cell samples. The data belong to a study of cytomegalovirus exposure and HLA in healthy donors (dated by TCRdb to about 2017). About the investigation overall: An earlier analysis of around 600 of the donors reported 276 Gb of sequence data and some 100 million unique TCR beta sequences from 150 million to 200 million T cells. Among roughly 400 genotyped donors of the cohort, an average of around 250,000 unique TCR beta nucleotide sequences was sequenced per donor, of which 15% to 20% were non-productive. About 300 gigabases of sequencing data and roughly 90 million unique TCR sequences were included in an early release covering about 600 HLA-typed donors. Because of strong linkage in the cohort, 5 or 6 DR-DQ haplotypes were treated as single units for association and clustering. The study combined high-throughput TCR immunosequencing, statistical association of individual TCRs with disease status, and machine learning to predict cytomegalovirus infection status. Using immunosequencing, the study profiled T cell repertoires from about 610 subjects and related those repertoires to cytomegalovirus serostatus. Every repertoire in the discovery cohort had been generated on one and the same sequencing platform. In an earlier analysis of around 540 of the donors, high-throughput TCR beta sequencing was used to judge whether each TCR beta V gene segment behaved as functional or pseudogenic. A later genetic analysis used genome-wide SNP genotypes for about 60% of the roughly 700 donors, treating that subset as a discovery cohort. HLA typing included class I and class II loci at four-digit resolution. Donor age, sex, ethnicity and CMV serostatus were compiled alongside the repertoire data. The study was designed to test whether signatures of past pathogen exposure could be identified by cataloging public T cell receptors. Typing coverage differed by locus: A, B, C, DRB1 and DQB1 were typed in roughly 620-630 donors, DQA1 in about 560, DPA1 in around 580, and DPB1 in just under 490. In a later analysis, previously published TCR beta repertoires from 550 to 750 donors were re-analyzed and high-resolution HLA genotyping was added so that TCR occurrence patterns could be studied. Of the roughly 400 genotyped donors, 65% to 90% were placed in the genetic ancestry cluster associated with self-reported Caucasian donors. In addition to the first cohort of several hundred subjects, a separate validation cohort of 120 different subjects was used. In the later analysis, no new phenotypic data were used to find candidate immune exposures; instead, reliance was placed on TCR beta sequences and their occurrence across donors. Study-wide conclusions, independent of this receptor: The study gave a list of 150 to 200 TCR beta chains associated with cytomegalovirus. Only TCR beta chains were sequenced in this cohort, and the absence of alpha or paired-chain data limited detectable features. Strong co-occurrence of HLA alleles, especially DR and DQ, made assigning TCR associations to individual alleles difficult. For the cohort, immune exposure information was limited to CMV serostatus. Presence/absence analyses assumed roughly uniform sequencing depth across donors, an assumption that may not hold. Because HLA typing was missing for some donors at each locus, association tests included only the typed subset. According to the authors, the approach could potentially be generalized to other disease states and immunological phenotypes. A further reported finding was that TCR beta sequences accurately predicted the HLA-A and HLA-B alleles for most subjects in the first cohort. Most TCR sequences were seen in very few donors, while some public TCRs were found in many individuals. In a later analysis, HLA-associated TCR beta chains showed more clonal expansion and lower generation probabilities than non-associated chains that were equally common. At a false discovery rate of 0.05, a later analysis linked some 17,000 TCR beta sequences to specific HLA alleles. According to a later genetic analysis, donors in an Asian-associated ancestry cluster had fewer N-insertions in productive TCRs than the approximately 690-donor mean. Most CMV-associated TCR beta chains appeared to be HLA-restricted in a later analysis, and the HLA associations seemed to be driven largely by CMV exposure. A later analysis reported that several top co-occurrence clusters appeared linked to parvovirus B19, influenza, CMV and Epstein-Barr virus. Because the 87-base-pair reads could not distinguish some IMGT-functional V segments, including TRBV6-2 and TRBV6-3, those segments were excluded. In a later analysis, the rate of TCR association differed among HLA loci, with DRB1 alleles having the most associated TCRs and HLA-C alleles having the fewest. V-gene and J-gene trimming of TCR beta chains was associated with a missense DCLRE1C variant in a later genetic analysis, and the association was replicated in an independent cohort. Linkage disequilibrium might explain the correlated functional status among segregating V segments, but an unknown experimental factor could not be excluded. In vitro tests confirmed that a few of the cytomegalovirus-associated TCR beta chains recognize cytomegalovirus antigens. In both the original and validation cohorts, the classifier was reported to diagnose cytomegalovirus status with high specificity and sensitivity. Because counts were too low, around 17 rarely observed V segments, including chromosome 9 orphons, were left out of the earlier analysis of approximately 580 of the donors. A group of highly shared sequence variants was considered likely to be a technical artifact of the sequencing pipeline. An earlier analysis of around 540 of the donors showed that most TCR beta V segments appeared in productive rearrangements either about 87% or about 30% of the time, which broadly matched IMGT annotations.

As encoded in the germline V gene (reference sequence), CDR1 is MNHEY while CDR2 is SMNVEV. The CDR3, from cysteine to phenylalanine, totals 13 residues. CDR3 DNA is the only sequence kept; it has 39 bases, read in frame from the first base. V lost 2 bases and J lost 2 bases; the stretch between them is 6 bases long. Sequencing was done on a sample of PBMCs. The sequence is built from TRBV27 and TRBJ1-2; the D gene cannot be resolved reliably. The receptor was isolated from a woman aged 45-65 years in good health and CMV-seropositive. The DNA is TGTGCCAGCAGTTTAAGGGAGAACTATGGCTACACCTTC. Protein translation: CASSLRENYGYTF.